This T cell receptor beta chain was documented in a study of T cell repertoires in cytomegalovirus infection. On the study more broadly: Indicated by public TCR beta signatures were CMV infection and matching HLA type.

Comments on this clonotype: What it recognizes is unknown.

TCRdb ran MiXCR on the reads and lists one entry per CDR3 protein. This table holds around 180,000 distinct CDR3 sequences, approximately 19% found once. Trimming took 3 bases from V and 3 from J, leaving 6 bases between them. Germline V lookup: CDR1 MNHNY, CDR2 SVGAGI (reference sequence). This CDR3 has 13 amino acids. Study-wide results and caveats: HLA-C-restricted TCR beta clonotypes specific for CMV led the ex vivo response.

The TCR comes from a human donor in good health (CMV status not recorded). Some clones in this sample may be carry-over from other donors' samples. The chain employs TRBV6-6 and TRBJ2-1; D is undetermined. Sequenced sample: PBMCs. The CDR3 bases are TGTGCCAGCAGTTATGACCGCTACAATGAGCAGTTCTTC. Encoded protein: CASSYDRYNEQFF.